This T cell receptor beta chain was identified during a study of breast tumors, draining lymph nodes, adjacent tissues. Findings and limits, study-wide: That most tumor T cells come from lymph nodes remained unproven. Findings are consistent with lymph node origin and intratumoral expansion of most tumor T cells. Luminal-like breast cancer showed significantly higher tumor–nontumor repertoire similarity than basal-like.

Regarding this clonotype: Its antigen remains unknown. Mismatch with germline at one junction end may stem from a read error.

TCRdb itself ran the multiplex PCR reads through MiXCR, one entry per CDR3 protein. The data hold some 250,000 distinct CDR3 sequences, with around 35% observed a single time. The CDR3 consists of 14 residues. Germline V CDR1 and CDR2: SGHRS, YFSETQ. Breast cancer patients provided tissue from their axillary draining lymph nodes. The sample taken for sequencing was axillary lymph node tissue. The chain uses TRBV5-1 and TRBJ1-6; D not resolved. The origin of this receptor is a female donor with breast cancer. Some clones in this sample may be carry-over from other donors' samples. The DNA for the CDR3 is TGCGCCAGCAGCTTGCCCCAACCAAATTCATCCCTCCACTTT. It encodes CASSLPQPNSSLHF.